These 15 T cell receptor beta chains originate from one sample sequenced in a study of beta chain features in type 1 diabetes. Study observations and caveats: All four CD4+ subsets of Type 1 diabetes patients contained TCRB CDR3s that were moderately but significantly shorter.

These receptors' antigens are unknown. Sequencing targeted expressed TCRB transcripts, as all isolated RNA had been reverse transcribed. Generated by immunoSEQ multiplex PCR, the TCRdb table keeps only in-frame clones and is missing some. The sample carries about 710,000 clones, over 13% recorded once. Sequenced sample: naive CD4+ T cells from blood. These receptors were collected from a man aged 18 to 29 with type 1 diabetes.

This rearrangement joins TRBV14 to TRBJ2-1; D gene uncertain. Germline CDR1 reads SGHDN; CDR2 reads FVKESK. The length of the CDR3 is 16 residues. With 4 bases removed from V and 2 bases from J, the gap between germline ends came to 15 bases. The CDR3 DNA follows: TGTGCCAGCAGCCCTCTAGGGTTTGGGACCTACAATGAGCAGTTCTTC. It yields the protein CASSPLGFGTYNEQFF.

In the case of this clone: Within the sample, other DNA sequences also encode this same CDR3. The V call is TRBV29-1, the J call TRBJ1-1; the D is unclear. Trimming shortened V by 1 base and J by 0 bases, and 6 bases separated the two germline ends. CDR3 length equals 13 residues. Germline values: CDR1 SQVTM, CDR2 ANQGSEA. The CDR3: CSVEGRLNTEAFF. DNA of the CDR3: TGCAGCGTTGAAGGACGGTTGAACACTGAAGCTTTCTTT.

This clone was seen more than once but under ten times. The chain is built from TRBV7-9 and TRBJ2-7; the D is unclear. The V and J ends lost 4 bases and 2 bases respectively, with 18 bases between them. Looked up from germline, CDR1 is SEHNR and CDR2 is FQNEAQ (reference sequence). The CDR3 is 16 amino acids. This CDR3 is CASSSISGINPYEQYF. DNA of the CDR3: TGTGCCAGCAGCTCTATATCGGGCATTAACCCCTACGAGCAGTACTTC.

The V gene is TRBV29-1, the J gene TRBJ1-1; 10 bases fit TRBD1. Germline assignment: CDR1 SQVTM and CDR2 ANQGSEA. The CDR3 has 13 residues. Trimming cost V 6 bases and J 6 bases; bases outside gene matches: 7. This chain's CDR3 is CSVGQGGFAEAFF. The CDR3 nucleotides read TGCAGCGTCGGACAGGGGGGCTTCGCTGAAGCTTTCTTT.

CDR3 coding DNA: TGCAGCGTTGGGCCTCAATTCGGGACCGACTATGGCTACACCTTC. Encoded protein: CSVGPQFGTDYGYTF. The chain joins TRBV29-1 to TRBJ1-2, with a weak D call TRBD1 (5 bases). The CDR3 has 15 residues. Trimming took off 4 bases at V and 3 bases at J, with 18 bases between the two ends. CDR1 SQVTM and CDR2 ANQGSEA come from the germline V gene.

The rearrangement links TRBV30 to TRBJ2-2, with TRBD1 as a possible D gene (6 bases). CDR3 length equals 15 residues. Trimming left V 2 bases short and J 6 bases short, with 16 bases between. CDR1 GTSNPN and CDR2 SVGIG come from the germline V gene (reference sequence). Here the CDR3 reads CAWSLGASGSGELFF. As DNA, the CDR3 is TGTGCCTGGAGTTTGGGGGCCAGCGGATCCGGGGAGCTGTTTTTT.

J is TRBJ2-6 and V is TRBV6-6; tentatively, D is TRBD2 (7 bases). Germline CDR1 and CDR2: MNHNY and SVGAGI (reference sequence). Trimming pared 2 bases from V and 2 bases from J, leaving 10 bases between. The CDR3 is 16 residues long. In DNA, the CDR3 is TGTGCCAGCAGTTACGGGGGGGCGGCTGGGGCCAACGTCCTGACTTTC. Amino acid sequence: CASSYGGAAGANVLTF.

This clone was counted a few times. CDR3 protein: CAWSVTYGYTF. CDR3 DNA sequence: TGTGCCTGGAGTGTAACCTATGGCTACACCTTC. This chain uses TRBV30 with TRBJ1-2; no firm D call. In germline, CDR1 is GTSNPN, CDR2 SVGIG (reference sequence). Trimming stripped 0 bases from V and 4 bases from J, with 3 bases between. The CDR3 loop spans 11 amino acids.

This rearrangement joins TRBV30 to TRBJ1-4; 8 bases align to TRBD1. The CDR3 is 14 residues long. CDR1 and CDR2 (germline): GTSNPN, SVGIG (reference sequence). Trimming removed 7 bases from V and 8 bases from J; junction bases left unmatched: 12. The CDR3 region has the DNA TGTGCCTCGCAGGCCGGGACAGGATGGGAAAAACTGTTTTTT. This encodes CASQAGTGWEKLFF.

The chain has TRBV9 and TRBJ2-3; D uncertain. V dropped 6 bases and J dropped 0 bases, with 17 bases sitting between them. The CDR3 has 16 residues. Germline values: CDR1 SGDLS, CDR2 YYNGEE. As DNA, the CDR3 is TGTGCCAGCAACGCTGGACGAACCCCTAGCACAGATACGCAGTATTTT. Encoded protein: CASNAGRTPSTDTQYF. The entire variable domain, with the rest obtained from reference TRBV9 and TRBJ2-3, is as follows: DSGVTQTPKHLITATGQRVTLRCSPRSGDLSVYWYQQSLDQGLQFLIQYYNGEERAKGNILERFSAQQFPDLHSELNLSSLELGDSALYFCASNAGRTPSTDTQYFGPGTRLTVL.

This clone was observed a single time. In DNA, the CDR3 is TGTGCCAGCAGTTGGTCCCGACCCTACGAGCAGTACTTC. Translated, it gives CASSWSRPYEQYF. This chain uses TRBV28 with TRBJ2-7; D is ambiguous. Germline V lookup: CDR1 MDHEN, CDR2 SYDVKM. This CDR3 is 13 amino acids long. Trimming pared 4 bases from V and 2 bases from J, leaving 9 bases between.

The J gene is TRBJ2-7, the V gene TRBV5-4; D might be TRBD1 (6 bases). The V gene lost 4 bases and the J gene lost 2 bases, with 16 bases spanning the gap. The CDR3 runs to 15 residues. CDR1 and CDR2 from the germline V gene are SGHNT and YYREEE (reference sequence). The CDR3 DNA sequence: TGTGCCAGCAGCCCCGATGGGGGCCGCCCCTACGAGCAGTACTTC. This codes for CASSPDGGRPYEQYF.

This clone has just a few counts. The chain joins TRBV14 to TRBJ1-2, with D unclear. Germline V CDR1 and CDR2: SGHDN, FVKESK. The V and J ends lost 0 bases and 6 bases respectively, with 8 bases between them. The CDR3 contains 13 residues. The DNA for the CDR3 is TGTGCCAGCAGCCAAGATGGAGGGAATGGCTACACCTTC. Amino acid sequence: CASSQDGGNGYTF.

The chain has TRBV2 and TRBJ1-1, with D perhaps matching TRBD1 (6 bases). Germline V gene lookup returns CDR1 SNHLY and CDR2 FYNNEI. V was trimmed by 7 bases and J by 1 base, leaving 10 bases between them. This CDR3 spans 13 amino acids. CDR3 in amino acids: CASMDRQNTEAFF. In nucleotides, the CDR3 is TGTGCCAGCATGGACAGACAGAACACTGAAGCTTTCTTT.

This chain uses TRBV11-1 with TRBJ2-7, with 7 nucleotides matching TRBD2. Trimming took 3 bases from V and 2 from J; bases not matched to a gene: 7. The germline V gene encodes CDR1 SGHAT and CDR2 FQDESV (reference sequence). This CDR3 comprises 15 residues. Here the CDR3 reads CASSFLAETAYEQYF. For the CDR3, the DNA is TGTGCCAGCAGCTTCCTAGCGGAGACCGCCTACGAGCAGTACTTC.